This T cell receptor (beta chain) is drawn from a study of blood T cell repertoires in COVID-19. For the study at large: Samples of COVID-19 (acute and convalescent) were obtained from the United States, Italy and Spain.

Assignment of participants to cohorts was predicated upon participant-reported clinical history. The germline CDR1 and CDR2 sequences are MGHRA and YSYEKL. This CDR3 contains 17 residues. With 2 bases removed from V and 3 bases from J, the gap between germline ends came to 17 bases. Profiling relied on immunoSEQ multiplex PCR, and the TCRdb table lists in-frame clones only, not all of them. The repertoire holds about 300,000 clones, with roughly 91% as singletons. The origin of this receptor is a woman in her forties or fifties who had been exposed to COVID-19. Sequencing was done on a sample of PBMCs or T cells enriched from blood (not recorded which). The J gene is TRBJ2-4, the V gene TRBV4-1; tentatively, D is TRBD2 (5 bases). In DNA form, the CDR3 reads TGCGCCAGCAGCCAATCCGGGGTTGGGCCTTTCAAAAACATTCAGTACTTC. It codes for CASSQSGVGPFKNIQYF.